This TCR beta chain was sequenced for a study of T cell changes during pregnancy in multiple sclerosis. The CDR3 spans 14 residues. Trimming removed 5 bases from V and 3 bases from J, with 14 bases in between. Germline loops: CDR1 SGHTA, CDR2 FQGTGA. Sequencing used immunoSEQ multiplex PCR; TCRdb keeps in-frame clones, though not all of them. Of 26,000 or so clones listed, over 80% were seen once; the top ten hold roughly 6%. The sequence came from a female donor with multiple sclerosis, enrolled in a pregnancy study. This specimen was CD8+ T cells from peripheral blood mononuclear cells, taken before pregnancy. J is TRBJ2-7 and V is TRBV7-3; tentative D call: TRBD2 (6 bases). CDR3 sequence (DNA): TGTGCCAGCAGCCCGTGGCCCGGGAGCTACGAGCAGTACTTC. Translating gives CASSPWPGSYEQYF.